This T cell receptor beta chain was obtained from a study of T-cell memory formation after mild COVID-19. Study details: The study found TCR clusters largely donor specific.

5'RACE, which relied on constant-segment primers, yielded TCR alpha and TCR beta cDNA libraries carrying sample barcodes and UMIs. TCRdb reprocessed the 5' RACE reads via MiXCR and lists one record per CDR3 protein. In the table there are approximately 12,000 distinct CDR3 sequences, 15% to 20% of which are singletons. The V end lost 0 bases, the J end lost 5 bases, and 11 bases lay between the germline ends. Germline CDR1 and CDR2: ENHRY and SYGVKD. CDR3 length: 15 residues. Findings and limits, study-wide: Researchers found some responding clones in pre-infection memory, a sign that cross-reactive memory joined.

A word on this clonotype: Its target is unknown.

The sequence came from a man aged 18 to 30 who had mild COVID-19 (a few samples of this study predate the infection). Cell type and time point are not known. Sequences were obtained from PBMCs or a T cell subset sorted from them (not recorded which). This sequence joins TRBV10-3 and TRBJ1-5; D remains unclear. The CDR3: CAISESVEIDQPQHF. The DNA of the CDR3 is TGTGCCATCAGTGAGTCGGTAGAGATAGATCAGCCCCAGCATTTT.